A single sample is the source of the 15 T cell receptor beta chains below, sequenced in a study of CD8 T cells in Susac syndrome. RNA amounts of 0.5 to 1 ug underwent reverse transcription with random hexamers. TCRdb fed the immunoSEQ multiplex PCR reads into MiXCR, producing one record per CDR3 protein. The profile shows around 230,000 distinct CDR3 sequences, about 96% of them singletons. Sequencing used CD4+ T cells from PBMCs. The receptors shown here come from a human donor with Susac syndrome.

This clonotype was recorded only once. The V and J genes are TRBV5-1 and TRBJ2-7; a possible D gene is TRBD1 (6 bases). V was cut by 3 bases and J by 3 bases, with 10 bases left in between. The CDR3 runs to 13 residues. Germline CDR1 reads SGHRS; CDR2 reads YFSETQ. For the CDR3, the DNA is TGCGCCAGCAGCTATGACAGGTTCTACGAGCAGTACTTC. It is translated as CASSYDRFYEQYF.

The chain employs TRBV12-3 or TRBV12-4 and TRBJ1-2, with a tentative D call TRBD1 (6 bases). The germline V and J ends were trimmed by 5 bases and 8 bases, with 15 bases remaining between them. The CDR3 spans 13 residues. In nucleotides, the CDR3 is TGTGCCAGCAGTCCCCACCGGACAGAGGGCTACACCTTC. Translated: CASSPHRTEGYTF.

DNA of the CDR3: TGCAGTGCTAGGGGAGTTGGGATAGGCAGTGGGGCTGAAGCTTTCTTT. Encoded protein: CSARGVGIGSGAEAFF. The chain joins TRBV20-1 to TRBJ1-1; the D is unclear. The CDR3 consists of 16 residues. Trimming stripped 3 bases from V and 6 bases from J, with 23 bases between. Germline V gene lookup returns CDR1 DFQATT and CDR2 SNEGSKA (reference sequence).

The chain couples TRBV29-1 to TRBJ2-3; D uncertain. Germline V gene sequence: CDR1 SQVTM, CDR2 ANQGSEA. V dropped 6 bases and J dropped 4 bases, with 8 bases sitting between them. This CDR3 region has 11 residues. The CDR3 coding sequence is TGCAGCGTCACAGAGGCAGATACGCAGTATTTT. It yields the protein CSVTEADTQYF.

V gene TRBV29-1 combines with J gene TRBJ1-1; no clear D. Germline-derived CDR1 and CDR2 are SQVTM and ANQGSEA. Trimming removed 7 bases from V and 11 bases from J, with 11 bases in between. The CDR3 spans 9 residues. This CDR3 is CSANSVAFF. The DNA of the CDR3 is TGCAGCGCAAACAGCGTCGCTTTCTTT.

The rearrangement links TRBV4-2 to TRBJ2-7; 11 nucleotides align to TRBD1. The length of the CDR3 is 16 residues. Germline V gene data show CDR1 as LGHNA and CDR2 as YNFKEQ. Trimming took 4 bases from V and 6 from J; bases not matched to a gene: 11. The CDR3 nucleotides read TGTGCCAGCAGCCGAGCCGACCGGGACAGGGGGTCCGAGCAGTACTTC. It yields the protein CASSRADRDRGSEQYF.

This rearrangement joins TRBV12-3 or TRBV12-4 to TRBJ2-1; D unresolved. V gave up 5 bases and J gave up 6 bases, with 8 bases separating them. CDR3 length: 12 residues. The CDR3 DNA reads TGTGCCAGCAGTCGTTCCCTCAATGAGCAGTTCTTC. It is translated as CASSRSLNEQFF.

This rearrangement joins TRBV7-2 to TRBJ2-2; D is unresolved. V lost 5 bases, J lost 1 base, and 17 bases lay in between. The CDR3 is 17 amino acids. CDR1 and CDR2 from the germline V gene are SGHTA and FQGNSA. The CDR3 spells CASSPRSYSQNTGELFF. The CDR3 DNA sequence: TGTGCCAGCAGCCCCCGTTCTTATTCCCAGAACACCGGGGAGCTGTTTTTT.

V usage is TRBV30 and J usage is TRBJ2-6; 7 positions agree with TRBD1. The junction had 8 bases not matched to a gene; V was cut back by 0 bases and J by 0 bases. The V gene's germline CDR1 is GTSNPN and CDR2 SVGIG (reference sequence). There are 18 residues in the CDR3. The CDR3 is CAWSVTRDSFSGANVLTF. The CDR3 nucleotides are TGTGCCTGGAGTGTCACCCGGGACAGTTTCTCTGGGGCCAACGTCCTGACTTTC.

The V and J genes are TRBV2 and TRBJ2-1, with D possibly being TRBD2 (6 bases). CDR3 length equals 14 residues. In germline, CDR1 is SNHLY, CDR2 FYNNEI. With 6 bases removed from V and 0 bases from J, the gap between germline ends came to 9 bases. The CDR3, as DNA: TGTGCCAGCAGGGCGGGGAGCTCCTACAATGAGCAGTTCTTC. Its translation is CASRAGSSYNEQFF.

The V gene is TRBV30, the J gene TRBJ1-1; D is perhaps TRBD1 (6 bases). The germline CDR1 and CDR2 sequences are GTSNPN and SVGIG (reference sequence). This CDR3 spans 13 amino acids. V was clipped by 5 bases and J by 6 bases, with 16 bases between them. CDR3 coding DNA: TGTGCCTGGGTGGACAGTTTTGGTGCTGAAGCTTTCTTT. Amino acid sequence: CAWVDSFGAEAFF.

In this sample, this clonotype turned up once. This rearrangement joins TRBV29-1 to TRBJ1-1, with D unclear. The V end lost 6 bases, the J end lost 1 base, and 27 bases lay between the germline ends. Germline CDR1 is SQVTM and CDR2 is ANQGSEA. The CDR3 contains 18 residues. This CDR3 reads CSVSGLVGQLRTNTEAFF. The CDR3 DNA reads TGCAGCGTCTCAGGCTTAGTCGGGCAACTAAGAACGAACACTGAAGCTTTCTTT.

The J gene is TRBJ2-5, the V gene TRBV20-1, with a tentative D call TRBD2 (5 bases). Germline lookup yields CDR1 DFQATT and CDR2 SNEGSKA (reference sequence). The CDR3 runs 14 residues. V lost 1 base and J lost 0, with 9 bases in between. As DNA, the CDR3 is TGCAGTGCTAGAGCCCCGGGGTACCAAGAGACCCAGTACTTC. Translation gives CSARAPGYQETQYF.

About this clonotype itself: The junction differs from germline at one of its ends, possibly a read error. The chain employs TRBV5-1 and TRBJ2-1; D call uncertain. CDR1 and CDR2 from the germline V gene are SGHRS and YFSETQ. The CDR3 loop spans 11 amino acids. The CDR3 spells CASSPLGEQFF. DNA for the CDR3: TGTGCCAGCAGCCCCCTGGGTGAGCAGTTCTTC.

This sequence joins TRBV7-9 and TRBJ1-1; D is uncertain. The V and J ends lost 5 bases and 0 bases respectively, with 13 bases between them. The germline V gene encodes CDR1 SEHNR and CDR2 FQNEAQ (reference sequence). This CDR3 comprises 15 residues. CDR3 residues: CASSPKGRMNTEAFF. The CDR3 nucleotides read TGTGCCAGCAGCCCTAAAGGGCGTATGAACACTGAAGCTTTCTTT. Drawing the rest from reference TRBV7-9 and TRBJ1-1, the complete variable domain is DTGVSQNPRHKITKRGQNVTFRCDPISEHNRLYWYRQTLGQGPEFLTYFQNEAQLEKSRLLSDRFSAERPKGSFSTLEIQRTEQGDSAMYLCASSPKGRMNTEAFFGQGTRLTVV.